The 14 T cell receptor beta chains listed next were all sequenced from one sample in a study of control samples from healthy donors and cancer patients. Using immunoSEQ multiplex PCR, the repertoire was profiled, and TCRdb retains in-frame clones only, with some absent. The sample includes 90,000 to 100,000 clones, 79% seen only once; the top ten take roughly 10%. The sample consisted of blood. The source of these receptors is a woman in her 30s in good health.

The chain carries TRBV29-1 and TRBJ2-7; D tentatively fits TRBD1 or TRBD2 (5 bases each). Germline loops: CDR1 SQVTM, CDR2 ANQGSEA. The CDR3 covers 13 residues. V lost 6 bases and J lost 0, with 12 bases in between. DNA of the CDR3: TGCAGCGTCCCGGGACGGAGCTCCTACGAGCAGTACTTC. It encodes CSVPGRSSYEQYF.

This clone was picked up one time. The gene calls are TRBV29-1 and TRBJ2-2; no definite D call. Trimming removed 7 bases at V and 4 bases at J, with 4 bases between. The CDR3 loop spans 10 amino acids. Germline CDR1 SQVTM, CDR2 ANQGSEA. This CDR3 is CSASTGELFF. CDR3 coding DNA: TGCAGCGCCTCCACCGGGGAGCTGTTTTTT.

The rearrangement uses TRBV12-3 or TRBV12-4 and TRBJ2-5; D ambiguous. The V end lost 2 bases, the J end lost 2 bases, and 3 bases lay between the germline ends. CDR3 length equals 12 residues. The CDR3 nucleotides are TGTGCCAGCAGTTTAAGGCAAGAGACCCAGTACTTC. Residues: CASSLRQETQYF.

The rearrangement uses TRBV18 and TRBJ1-4; no reliable D call. Germline CDR1 and CDR2: KGHSH and LQKENI. There are 12 residues in the CDR3. The ends were cut back, 3 bases at V and 4 bases at J, with 3 bases in the middle. The CDR3 sequence: CASSPDNEKLFF. In DNA form, the CDR3 reads TGTGCCAGCTCACCCGATAATGAAAAACTGTTTTTT.

J is TRBJ2-1 and V is TRBV19; TRBD2 matches 7 bases. Germline loops: CDR1 LNHDA, CDR2 SQIVND (reference sequence). CDR3 size: 14 residues. The junction had 6 bases not matched to a gene; V was cut back by 3 bases and J by 7 bases. The CDR3 nucleotides read TGTGCCAGTAGTATCGTGGGGGGAGGGAATGAGCAGTTCTTC. Translated: CASSIVGGGNEQFF. The variable domain in full, completed from reference TRBV19 and TRBJ2-1, reads DGGITQSPKYLFRKEGQNVTLSCEQNLNHDAMYWYRQDPGQGLRLIYYSQIVNDFQKGDIAEGYSVSREKKESFPLTVTSAQKNPTAFYLCASSIVGGGNEQFFGPGTRLTVL.

This chain connects TRBV6-5 to TRBJ2-7; D not certain. The germline V gene encodes CDR1 MNHEY and CDR2 SVGAGI. The CDR3 contains 13 residues. The V end lost 5 bases, the J end lost 2 bases, and 10 bases lay between the germline ends. The CDR3 loop is CASSNTSPYEQYF. In DNA, the CDR3 is TGTGCCAGCAGTAACACATCCCCCTACGAGCAGTACTTC.

This clone has just a few counts. This rearrangement joins TRBV12-5 to TRBJ1-1; unclear D gene. Trimming removed 6 bases from V and 3 bases from J, with 5 bases in between. The CDR3 runs 11 residues. From germline, CDR1 is LGHNT and CDR2 FRNRAP. The CDR3 DNA reads TGTGCTAGTGGCGTGGACACTGAAGCTTTCTTT. It is translated as CASGVDTEAFF.

The rearrangement uses TRBV21-1 and TRBJ2-2. TRBV21-1 is an annotated pseudogene. This CDR3 comprises 15 residues. This CDR3 reads CASSSKDRNTGELFF. The CDR3 DNA follows: TGTGCCAGCAGCTCCAAGGACCGGAACACCGGGGAGCTGTTTTTT.

The rearrangement uses TRBV10-2 and TRBJ2-7, with TRBD2 identical over 14 bases. The germline V gene has CDR1 WSHSY and CDR2 SAAADI. V was pared by 7 bases and J by 0 bases, with 8 bases of the junction left unmatched. The CDR3 length is 17 residues. The CDR3 DNA sequence: TGCGCCAGCAATAGGGGACTAGCGGGGGCGGTCTCCTACGAGCAGTACTTC. The encoded protein is CASNRGLAGAVSYEQYF.

This clone showed up just a few times. The rearrangement uses TRBV20-1 and TRBJ2-5; 9 bases line up with TRBD1. This CDR3 is built from 15 residues. V gave up 3 bases and J gave up 3 bases; unmatched junction bases: 8. Germline-derived CDR1 and CDR2 are DFQATT and SNEGSKA (reference sequence). The CDR3 here is CSASARDRVEETQYF. CDR3 bases: TGCAGTGCTAGTGCCAGGGACAGGGTGGAAGAGACCCAGTACTTC.

The genes are TRBV30 and TRBJ2-1, with TRBD1 matching over 7 bases. Trimming at V came to 2 bases and at J to 8 bases, leaving 15 bases not matched to a gene. CDR3 size: 16 residues. CDR1 GTSNPN and CDR2 SVGIG come from the germline V gene (reference sequence). The CDR3 DNA is TGTGCCTGGAGTTCCCGTCGGGACAGCGGTCGTGATGAGCAGTTCTTC. Its translation is CAWSSRRDSGRDEQFF.

This clone was seen once. The chain has TRBV20-1 and TRBJ1-2, with D possibly TRBD1 on 5 matching bases. Trimming removed 7 bases from V and 8 bases from J, with 11 bases in between. Germline V CDR1 and CDR2: DFQATT, SNEGSKA (reference sequence). This CDR3 region has 10 residues. The CDR3: CSGGGDGYTF. The CDR3 region has the DNA TGCAGTGGAGGCGGGGACGGCTACACCTTC.

This chain uses TRBV12-5 with TRBJ2-2, with TRBD1 matching 8 bases. Losses at the gene ends were 0 bases for V and 2 bases for J; bases not matched to a gene: 5. Germline V CDR1 and CDR2: LGHNT, FRNRAP. The CDR3 loop spans 17 amino acids. Here the CDR3 reads CASGLVGQGGNTGELFF. CDR3 DNA sequence: TGTGCTAGTGGTTTGGTTGGACAGGGAGGCAACACCGGGGAGCTGTTTTTT.

CDR3 sequence: CASSVGGAPGEKLFF. For the CDR3, the DNA is TGTGCCAGCAGCGTAGGGGGGGCCCCTGGGGAAAAACTGTTTTTT. V usage is TRBV11-2 and J usage is TRBJ1-4; a possible D gene is TRBD1 (6 bases). Looked up from germline, CDR1 is SGHAT and CDR2 is FQNNGV. CDR3 length: 15 amino acids. V gave up 5 bases and J gave up 8 bases, with 18 bases separating them.